This T cell receptor (beta chain) was retrieved from a study of molecular identifiers for immune sequencing clone quantification. About the research overall: Within a replicate experiment, RNA obtained from either approximately 22,000 or 94,000 naive CD8 cells was divided into five aliquots, and four of those aliquots were then sequenced.

Each CDR3 protein gets one entry after TCRdb re-called the PCR reads with MiXCR. The sample lists some 320,000 distinct CDR3 sequences, about 22% occurring once. This clonotype was recorded at least ten times. Per the germline V gene, CDR1 is PRHDT and CDR2 is FYEKMQ (reference sequence). This CDR3 is 15 amino acids long. Trimming removed 0 bases at V and 1 base at J, with 9 bases between. The sequenced sample consisted of naive CD8+ T cells from blood, with Jurkat cell RNA spiked in. Subset meaning: FACS-sorted CD8+CD4-CCR7+CD45RA+ naive T cells. This receptor was taken from a human donor in good health. Some libraries in this study had Jurkat cell RNA spiked in. This chain joins TRBV13 and TRBJ1-1; D not resolved. The CDR3 loop is CASSLGLGGNTEAFF. The CDR3 nucleotides read TGTGCCAGCAGCTTAGGATTAGGAGGGAACACTGAAGCTTTCTTT.